Presented here are 24 T cell receptor beta chains from one specimen sequenced in a study of PD-1 blockade in classical Hodgkin lymphoma. Using immunoSEQ multiplex PCR, the repertoire was profiled, and TCRdb retains in-frame clones only, with some absent. The data contain 35,000 to 50,000 clones, 65% to 85% of them singletons. Each patient's relapse followed autologous stem cell transplantation, and brentuximab vedotin exposure varied. The sequenced sample was peripheral blood mononuclear cells (PBMCs), obtained before the second cycle of nivolumab. The receptors shown here come from a human donor with classical Hodgkin lymphoma.

The J gene is TRBJ2-6, the V gene TRBV10-2; the D is unclear. The CDR3 covers 16 residues. V shed 7 bases and J shed 0 bases, with 13 bases lying between them. Germline V gene sequence: CDR1 WSHSY, CDR2 SAAADI. The CDR3 sequence: CASKQHEFSGANVLTF. Here the CDR3 DNA reads TGCGCCAGCAAGCAGCATGAATTCTCTGGGGCCAACGTCCTGACTTTC.

The chain employs TRBV9 and TRBJ1-2; no definite D call. Germline CDR1 and CDR2: SGDLS and YYNGEE. The CDR3 has 13 amino acids. V shed 3 bases and J shed 7 bases, with 13 bases lying between them. The CDR3 reads CASSEAPGSGYTF. The CDR3 DNA follows: TGTGCCAGCAGCGAAGCGCCGGGGAGTGGCTACACCTTC.

The chain combines TRBV30 with TRBJ1-4; 9 nucleotides match TRBD1. CDR3 size: 13 residues. CDR1 is GTSNPN and CDR2 is SVGIG in the germline V gene (reference sequence). J was trimmed by 10 bases and V by 4 bases; bases with no gene match: 7. The CDR3 region has the DNA TGTGCCTGGAAGGGGACAGGGTTCGGAAAACTGTTTTTT. Encoded protein: CAWKGTGFGKLFF. Filled out from reference TRBV30 and TRBJ1-4, the complete variable domain reads SQTIHQWPATLVQPVGSPLSLECTVEGTSNPNLYWYRQAAGRGLQLLFYSVGIGQISSEVPQNLSASRPQDRQFILSSKKLLLSDSGFYLCAWKGTGFGKLFFGSGTQLSVL.

This chain links TRBV7-2 with TRBJ2-1; 11 bases line up with TRBD2. The germline CDR1 and CDR2 sequences are SGHTA and FQGNSA. CDR3 length: 15 residues. The V gene end was trimmed by 6 bases and the J gene end by 4 bases; junction bases not matched to a gene: 5. DNA of the CDR3: TGTGCCAGCAGTTCCGGGACTAGCGGATACAATGAGCAGTTCTTC. Amino acids: CASSSGTSGYNEQFF.

About this clone itself: A much larger clone differs by one base, so this may be a read error. This same CDR3 is encoded by further DNA sequences in the sample. This chain links TRBV7-9 with TRBJ1-1; the match to TRBD1 covers 7 bases. CDR1 is SEHNR, CDR2 FQNEAQ, per germline (reference sequence). CDR3 length: 15 residues. The junction had 11 bases not matched to a gene; V was cut back by 5 bases and J by 5 bases. The chain's CDR3 is CASSEPQGSLTEAFF. Here the CDR3 DNA reads TGTGCCAGCAGCGAGCCACAGGGGTCCCTGACTGAAGCTTTCTTT.

CDR3 in amino acids: CASSNRTDTQYF. The CDR3 DNA follows: TGTGCCAGCAGCAACAGGACAGATACGCAGTATTTT. The V and J genes are TRBV7-9 and TRBJ2-3; a weak D match, TRBD1 (5 bases). The CDR3 extends over 12 amino acids. Per the germline V gene, CDR1 is SEHNR and CDR2 is FQNEAQ (reference sequence). The ends were cut back, 5 bases at V and 3 bases at J, with 6 bases in the middle.

This clone was picked up one time. The J gene is TRBJ2-7, the V gene TRBV30; weak D call: TRBD2 (6 bases). The CDR3 has 12 residues. The V gene lost 0 bases and the J gene lost 4 bases, with 7 bases spanning the gap. The germline V gene encodes CDR1 GTSNPN and CDR2 SVGIG (reference sequence). The CDR3 spells CAWSVGGYEQYF. For the CDR3, the DNA is TGTGCCTGGAGTGTAGGAGGGTACGAGCAGTACTTC.

This rearrangement joins TRBV7-9 to TRBJ1-1; perhaps TRBD1 as D (5 bases). The CDR3 length is 13 residues. CDR1 SEHNR and CDR2 FQNEAQ come from the germline V gene (reference sequence). Trimming left V 5 bases short and J 11 bases short, with 18 bases between. The CDR3 loop reads CASSAGGSWFAFF. CDR3 DNA sequence: TGTGCCAGCAGCGCCGGGGGATCGTGGTTCGCTTTCTTT.

The chain uses TRBV2 and TRBJ2-1; 11 bases line up with TRBD2. V was pared by 2 bases and J by 8 bases, with 2 bases of the junction left unmatched. There are 14 residues in the CDR3. Per the germline V gene, CDR1 is SNHLY and CDR2 is FYNNEI. In nucleotides, the CDR3 is TGTGCCAGCAGTGAATTACTAGCGGGAGATGAGCAGTTCTTC. Translation gives CASSELLAGDEQFF.

This clone was counted once. The chain carries TRBV2 and TRBJ1-2; no firm D call. Germline V gives CDR1 SNHLY, CDR2 FYNNEI. The ends were cut back, 4 bases at V and 6 bases at J, with 12 bases in the middle. The CDR3 is 13 amino acids. The CDR3 reads CASSGSGMDGYTF. The CDR3 nucleotides read TGTGCCAGCAGTGGGAGCGGCATGGATGGCTACACCTTC.

The chain employs TRBV13 and TRBJ1-2; the D is unclear. This CDR3 comprises 17 residues. From germline, CDR1 is PRHDT and CDR2 FYEKMQ (reference sequence). V was pared by 0 bases and J by 8 bases, with 22 bases between. CDR3 DNA: TGTGCCAGCAGCTTAGGCCGATCGCTTGGCAACTTCTACGGCTACACCTTC. The encoded protein is CASSLGRSLGNFYGYTF.

This clone was seen a single time. The chain joins TRBV18 to TRBJ2-3; D gene uncertain. Between the trimmed V and J ends, which lost 2 bases and 4 bases, there was a span of 4 bases. This CDR3 is built from 12 residues. CDR1 is KGHSH, CDR2 LQKENI, per germline. The CDR3 nucleotides read TGTGCCAGCTCACCAAAACCAGATACGCAGTATTTT. Translating it yields CASSPKPDTQYF. Supplemented by reference TRBV18 and TRBJ2-3, the full variable domain reads NAGVMQNPRHLVRRRGQEARLRCSPMKGHSHVYWYRQLPEEGLKFMVYLQKENIIDESGMPKERFSAEFPKEGPSILRIQQVVRGDSAAYFCASSPKPDTQYFGPGTRLTVL.

The CDR3 is CASSLAEGLQGREQYF. In DNA form, the CDR3 reads TGCGCCAGCAGCTTGGCCGAGGGACTTCAGGGGCGGGAGCAGTACTTC. This chain connects TRBV5-1 to TRBJ2-7; perhaps D is TRBD1 or TRBD2 (6 bases each). V was pared by 0 bases and J by 7 bases, with 20 bases between. Germline values: CDR1 SGHRS, CDR2 YFSETQ. The length of the CDR3 is 16 residues.

A few counts support this clone. The CDR3 DNA reads as TGTGCCACCAGCAGCGGGACTTCAGACGCATATACGCAGTATTTT. It yields the protein CATSSGTSDAYTQYF. The chain is built from TRBV15 and TRBJ2-3, with D maybe TRBD2 (6 bases). The germline V gene has CDR1 LNHNV and CDR2 YYDKDF (reference sequence). The CDR3 covers 15 residues. Trimming removed 3 bases from V and 7 bases from J, with 17 bases in between.

The gene calls are TRBV7-8 and TRBJ1-2; 11 bases agree with TRBD1. CDR1 and CDR2 from the germline V gene are SGHVS and FQNEAQ. This CDR3 has 19 amino acids. V lost 1 base to trimming and J lost 0 bases; unmatched junction nucleotides: 10. This CDR3 reads CASSLGAGTGGVSNYGYTF. The CDR3 DNA reads as TGTGCCAGCAGCTTAGGGGCCGGGACAGGGGGTGTCTCTAACTATGGCTACACCTTC.

In its sample, this clone was seen once. The V call is TRBV5-5, the J call TRBJ2-7; 7 bases are a match to TRBD1. V was pared by 2 bases and J by 2 bases, with 4 bases of the junction left unmatched. The V gene's germline CDR1 is SGHKS and CDR2 YYEKEE (reference sequence). There are 14 residues in the CDR3. The CDR3 loop is CASSLGDSAYEQYF. The CDR3 DNA follows: TGTGCCAGCAGCTTAGGGGACAGCGCCTACGAGCAGTACTTC.

A remark on this clone: The same CDR3 is also encoded by other DNA sequences in this sample. The chain combines TRBV6-5 with TRBJ1-2; no reliable D call. Looked up from germline, CDR1 is MNHEY and CDR2 is SVGAGI. This CDR3 is 13 amino acids long. V was clipped by 0 bases and J by 2 bases, with 4 bases between them. DNA for the CDR3: TGTGCCAGCAGTTACTCGGGGAACTATGGCTACACCTTC. The encoded protein is CASSYSGNYGYTF.

This clone has just one count. J is TRBJ2-1 and V is TRBV5-6; 8 bases are shared with TRBD2. This CDR3 contains 18 residues. The V gene's germline CDR1 is SGHDT and CDR2 YYEEEE. Germline trimming cut 2 bases from V and 0 bases from J; bases unmatched to any gene: 10. The CDR3 nucleotides are TGTGCCAGCAGCTTTGAACTAGCGGAGGGGGTCTCCTACAATGAGCAGTTCTTC. Translated: CASSFELAEGVSYNEQFF.

The J gene is TRBJ2-5, the V gene TRBV27, with D unresolved. The J call is uncertain, as TRBJ2-7 better fits the DNA end. The CDR3 contains 14 residues. The V gene's germline CDR1 is MNHEY and CDR2 SMNVEV (reference sequence). CDR3 in DNA: TGTGCCAGCAGCCAGGACGAGTGGTCCTACGAGCAGTACTTC. It translates to CASSQDEWSYEQYF.

V usage is TRBV6-5 and J usage is TRBJ2-2, with a tentative D call TRBD2 (5 bases). Germline CDR1 reads MNHEY; CDR2 reads SVGAGI. V lost 0 bases and J lost 8, with 13 bases in between. This CDR3 comprises 15 residues. The CDR3 loop is CASSYSMARRGELFF. CDR3 DNA sequence: TGTGCCAGCAGTTACTCGATGGCTCGGAGGGGGGAGCTGTTTTTT.

CDR3 sequence: CASSRGTGIVPFF. CDR3 in DNA: TGTGCCAGCAGCCGAGGGACAGGGATAGTTCCTTTCTTT. The V gene is TRBV14, the J gene TRBJ1-1; 9 positions agree with TRBD1. The CDR3 sequence is 13 residues long. With 4 bases clipped from V and 12 bases from J, the junction kept 9 bases outside the gene matches. Germline V lookup: CDR1 SGHDN, CDR2 FVKESK.

The V gene is TRBV7-3, the J gene TRBJ1-2; 11 bases are a match to TRBD1. The germline CDR1 and CDR2 sequences are SGHTA and FQGTGA. The CDR3 contains 15 residues. The trim removed 1 base at V and 3 bases at J, leaving 1 base unmatched. CDR3 nucleotide sequence: TGTGCCAGCAGCTTAAGGGGACAGGGGGACTATGGCTACACCTTC. It is translated as CASSLRGQGDYGYTF. The whole variable domain, filled in from reference TRBV7-3 and TRBJ1-2, reads GAGVSQTPSNKVTEKGKYVELRCDPISGHTALYWYRQSLGQGPEFLIYFQGTGAADDSGLPNDRFFAVRPEGSVSTLKIQRTERGDSAVYLCASSLRGQGDYGYTFGSGTRLTVV.

There are a few counts of this clone. The chain is built from TRBV2 and TRBJ2-4; D call uncertain. This CDR3 is built from 11 residues. Deletions cut 4 bases from V and 6 bases from J, with 4 bases between. Germline-derived CDR1 and CDR2 are SNHLY and FYNNEI. The CDR3 loop is CASSGRNIQYF. For the CDR3, the DNA is TGTGCCAGCAGTGGCAGAAACATTCAGTACTTC. Based on the CDR3 plus reference TRBV2 and TRBJ2-4, the full variable domain is EPEVTQTPSHQVTQMGQEVILRCVPISNHLYFYWYRQILGQKVEFLVSFYNNEISEKSEIFDDQFSVERPDGSNFTLKIRSTKLEDSAMYFCASSGRNIQYFGAGTRLSVL.

The chain links TRBV27 to TRBJ2-7, with TRBD1 matching over 7 bases. This CDR3 spans 13 amino acids. The V gene's germline CDR1 is MNHEY and CDR2 SMNVEV (reference sequence). The junction had 1 base not matched to a gene; V was cut back by 3 bases and J by 2 bases. DNA for the CDR3: TGTGCCAGCAGTTTGGACAGGACCTACGAGCAGTACTTC. This sequence encodes CASSLDRTYEQYF.